This TCR beta chain was identified during a study of T cell responses to AZD1222 COVID-19 vaccine. Study conclusions and caveats: The donors showed a predominance of white British ancestry and of females, with possible underestimation of clonal diversity. Targeting of unmutated variant regions was reportedly seen in nearly half of spike-specific TCRs. In all cases, repertoires were sampled only after the peak T cell response. Vaccination with two AZD1222 doses was followed by a rise in Spike-specific TCR breadth and depth.

TCRdb keeps only in-frame clones here, not all; method: immunoSEQ multiplex PCR. The sample consists of under 150,000 clones, roughly 92% of them appearing once. CDR1 SGHNT and CDR2 YYREEE come from the germline V gene (reference sequence). V was pared by 0 bases and J by 2 bases, with 9 bases between. CDR3 length equals 16 residues. Regarding this clone: As yet, its antigen is unknown.

The gene calls are TRBV5-4 and TRBJ2-6, with a tentative D call TRBD1 (6 bases). The receptor was derived from an adult who received the AZD1222 COVID-19 vaccine. Sequencing was performed on peripheral blood, taken 28 days after the second AZD1222 dose. CDR3 DNA: TGTGCCAGCAGCTTGGGAAACAGGGCTGGGGCCAACGTCCTGACTTTC. It is translated as CASSLGNRAGANVLTF.